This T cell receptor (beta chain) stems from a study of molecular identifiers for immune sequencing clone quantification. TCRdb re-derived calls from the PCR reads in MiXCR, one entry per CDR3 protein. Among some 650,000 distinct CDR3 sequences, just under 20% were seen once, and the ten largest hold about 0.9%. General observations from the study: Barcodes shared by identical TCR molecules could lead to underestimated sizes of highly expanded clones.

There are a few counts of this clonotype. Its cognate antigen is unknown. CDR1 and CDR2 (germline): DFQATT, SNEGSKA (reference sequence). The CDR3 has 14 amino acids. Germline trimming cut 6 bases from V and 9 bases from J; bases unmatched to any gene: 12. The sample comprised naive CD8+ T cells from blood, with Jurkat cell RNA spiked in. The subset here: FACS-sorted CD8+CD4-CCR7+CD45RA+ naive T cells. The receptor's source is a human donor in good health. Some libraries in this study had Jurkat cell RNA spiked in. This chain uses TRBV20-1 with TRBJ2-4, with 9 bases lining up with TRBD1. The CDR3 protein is CSALITGTGIIQYF. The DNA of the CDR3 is TGCAGTGCCCTGATTACCGGGACAGGGATCATTCAGTACTTC.